The 14 T cell receptor beta chains reported below all come from one sample, sequenced in a study of blood T cell repertoires in COVID-19. Clones were sequenced by immunoSEQ multiplex PCR, and TCRdb holds only the in-frame ones, with some missing. The sample contains roughly 180,000 clones, around 86% of which appear only once. The source material was peripheral blood. These receptors were collected from a man in his fifties or sixties with acute or convalescent COVID-19.

The chain carries TRBV10-2 and TRBJ2-1, with 7 positions matching TRBD2. Germline values: CDR1 WSHSY, CDR2 SAAADI. The CDR3 has 15 amino acids. J was trimmed by 6 bases and V by 5 bases; bases with no gene match: 10. This CDR3 is CASSKGLNGGNEQFF. The CDR3 nucleotides are TGCGCCAGCAGTAAGGGACTAAACGGAGGCAATGAGCAGTTCTTC.

The chain carries TRBV5-6 and TRBJ2-7; a weak D match, TRBD1 (7 bases). The CDR3 has 13 amino acids. CDR1 is SGHDT and CDR2 is YYEEEE in the germline V gene. Between the trimmed V and J ends, which lost 6 bases and 5 bases, there was a span of 15 bases. The CDR3 DNA reads TGTGCCAGCACCCGCGGGACAGCACACGAGCAGTACTTC. Translating it yields CASTRGTAHEQYF.

The chain employs TRBV28 and TRBJ2-1, with D perhaps matching TRBD1 (6 bases). The CDR3 is 18 residues long. CDR1 and CDR2 from the germline V gene are MDHEN and SYDVKM. Deletions cut 2 bases from V and 2 bases from J, with 19 bases between. The CDR3 loop is CASSLSLPGQLPYNEQFF. The CDR3 region has the DNA TGTGCCAGCAGTTTAAGCCTTCCCGGACAGCTGCCCTACAATGAGCAGTTCTTC. Together with reference TRBV28 and TRBJ2-1, the CDR3 gives the full variable domain: DVKVTQSSRYLVKRTGEKVFLECVQDMDHENMFWYRQDPGLGLRLIYFSYDVKMKEKGDIPEGYSVSREKKERFSLILESASTNQTSMYLCASSLSLPGQLPYNEQFFGPGTRLTVL.

The V gene is TRBV7-3, the J gene TRBJ1-3; D is unclear. Germline lookup yields CDR1 SGHTA and CDR2 FQGTGA. Between the trimmed V and J ends, which lost 0 bases and 0 bases, there was a span of 3 bases. This CDR3 has 14 residues. The CDR3 DNA reads TGTGCCAGCAGCTTAACCAACTCTGGAAACACCATATATTTT. It translates to CASSLTNSGNTIYF.

This clone turned up a few times. The chain is built from TRBV5-1 and TRBJ1-1, with D uncertain. Germline CDR1 is SGHRS and CDR2 is YFSETQ. This CDR3 contains 17 residues. Trimming cost V 1 base and J 0 bases, with 16 bases left between them. The CDR3 sequence: CASSLFLAPGMNTEAFF. The DNA for the CDR3 is TGCGCCAGCAGCTTGTTTCTAGCCCCGGGAATGAACACTGAAGCTTTCTTT.

This chain uses TRBV5-6 with TRBJ2-7; D might be TRBD2 (7 bases). The CDR3 covers 16 residues. Trimming took 4 bases from V and 0 from J, leaving 17 bases between them. The germline gives CDR1 SGHDT, CDR2 YYEEEE. The CDR3 DNA follows: TGTGCCAGCAGCCCTGGGGGGGCGGGAAGCTCCTACGAGCAGTACTTC. Amino acids: CASSPGGAGSSYEQYF.

This clone was detected once. The V and J genes are TRBV2 and TRBJ2-4; 9 bases are a match to TRBD1. In germline, CDR1 is SNHLY, CDR2 FYNNEI. J lost 5 bases, V lost 5 bases, and 4 bases had no gene match. The CDR3 runs to 14 residues. CDR3 in DNA: TGTGCCAGCAGTCCGAGGACAGGGGAAAACATTCAGTACTTC. It translates to CASSPRTGENIQYF.

This clone was counted once. The V call is TRBV2, the J call TRBJ1-2; TRBD1 is a possible D gene (5 bases). V was shortened by 0 bases and J by 2 bases, with 13 bases between the two germline ends. CDR3 size: 16 residues. The germline V gene has CDR1 SNHLY and CDR2 FYNNEI. The CDR3 loop is CASSEAGGRGNYGYTF. CDR3 DNA sequence: TGTGCCAGCAGTGAAGCGGGGGGACGGGGCAACTATGGCTACACCTTC.

The rearrangement joins TRBV21-1 to TRBJ2-3; the table assigns TRBD1, which was not confirmed against the DNA. TRBV21-1 has pseudogene status. The CDR3 has 17 amino acids. DNA for the CDR3: TGTGCCAGCATCAGGGGGGGACAGGGAACTAGCACAGATACGCAGTATTTT. The encoded protein is CASIRGGQGTSTDTQYF.

This clone appeared a single time. V usage is TRBV4-2 and J usage is TRBJ1-1; a weak D match, TRBD1 (5 bases). Trimming cost V 7 bases and J 3 bases, with 9 bases left between them. The CDR3 totals 12 residues. Germline assignment: CDR1 LGHNA and CDR2 YNFKEQ. The CDR3 nucleotides are TGTGCCAGCAAAGGCAGGGACACTGAAGCTTTCTTT. Translated: CASKGRDTEAFF.

The chain uses TRBV2 and TRBJ2-1; D may be TRBD2 (6 bases). This CDR3 is built from 13 residues. Germline lookup yields CDR1 SNHLY and CDR2 FYNNEI. Trimming left V 7 bases short and J 4 bases short, with 11 bases between. The CDR3 loop reads CASTGVGYNEQFF. The CDR3 DNA follows: TGTGCCAGCACGGGGGTAGGGTACAATGAGCAGTTCTTC.

The genes are TRBV9 and TRBJ1-2, with D possibly TRBD1 on 5 matching bases. This CDR3 region has 14 residues. Trimming shortened V by 4 bases and J by 12 bases, and 22 bases separated the two germline ends. Germline V gene sequence: CDR1 SGDLS, CDR2 YYNGEE. The CDR3 coding sequence is TGTGCCAGCAGCCCGGACGACAGTCCCCTGGGCCACACCTTC. This sequence encodes CASSPDDSPLGHTF. Drawing the rest from reference TRBV9 and TRBJ1-2, the complete variable domain is DSGVTQTPKHLITATGQRVTLRCSPRSGDLSVYWYQQSLDQGLQFLIQYYNGEERAKGNILERFSAQQFPDLHSELNLSSLELGDSALYFCASSPDDSPLGHTFGSGTRLTVV.

CDR3 loop: CASSLGQVRGPGGYQPQHF. As DNA, the CDR3 is TGTGCCAGCAGCTTAGGCCAGGTCCGTGGGCCCGGGGGGTATCAGCCCCAGCATTTT. The chain uses TRBV7-9 and TRBJ1-5, with D perhaps matching TRBD1 (5 bases). The CDR3 is 19 amino acids. The germline V gene has CDR1 SEHNR and CDR2 FQNEAQ (reference sequence). V was pared by 1 base and J by 5 bases, with 24 bases between. Full variable domain (missing parts from reference TRBV7-9 and TRBJ1-5): DTGVSQNPRHKITKRGQNVTFRCDPISEHNRLYWYRQTLGQGPEFLTYFQNEAQLEKSRLLSDRFSAERPKGSFSTLEIQRTEQGDSAMYLCASSLGQVRGPGGYQPQHFGDGTRLSIL.

In its sample, this clone was seen once. The chain couples TRBV29-1 to TRBJ1-1; TRBD1 matches at 7 bases. V was pared by 7 bases and J by 8 bases, with 13 bases of the junction left unmatched. The CDR3 length is 13 residues. In germline, CDR1 is SQVTM, CDR2 ANQGSEA. DNA for the CDR3: TGCAGCGCTCGGGGACAGAACTCTGGGGAAGCTTTCTTT. This translates into CSARGQNSGEAFF.